A single sample gave rise to the 20 T cell receptor beta chains below, sequenced in a study of post-analysis software for immune sequencing data. Their specific antigens are unknown. Study-level points and caveats: Included in a set of about 5 TRBV segments more frequent in patients than controls were TRBV5-6, TRBV5-1 and TRBV20-1.

Unique molecular identifiers were carried by the TCR beta cDNA libraries. TCRdb used MiXCR to reprocess the PCR reads, holding one entry per CDR3 protein. The sample lists 550,000 to 700,000 distinct CDR3 sequences, 44% occurring once. The specimen was blood. These TCRs come from a girl aged 5 to 17 with multiple sclerosis.

The genes are TRBV5-1 and TRBJ2-1; a possible D gene is TRBD1 (5 bases). The CDR3 is made up of 13 amino acids. V dropped 0 bases and J dropped 10 bases, with 11 bases sitting between them. Germline V gene sequence: CDR1 SGHRS, CDR2 YFSETQ. The CDR3: CASSLDWTPEQFF. The CDR3 coding sequence is TGCGCCAGCAGCTTGGATTGGACACCCGAGCAGTTCTTC.

This clonotype was found a few times. The chain is built from TRBV7-3 and TRBJ2-3; D is uncertain. V was pared by 2 bases and J by 4 bases, with 10 bases between. The germline V gene has CDR1 SGHTA and CDR2 FQGTGA. The CDR3 is 14 residues long. The CDR3 is CASSLGRQPDTQYF. The CDR3 nucleotides are TGTGCCAGCAGCTTAGGAAGGCAACCAGATACGCAGTATTTT.

Comment on this clonotype: At one end the junction does not follow the germline gene, possibly because of a read error. The rearrangement joins TRBV5-1 to TRBJ1-1, with D perhaps TRBD1 (5 bases). There are 13 residues in the CDR3. CDR1 and CDR2 (germline): SGHRS, YFSETQ. The CDR3 DNA reads as TGCGCCAGCAGCTTGGCAGGGACTACTGAGGCTTTCTTT. It encodes CASSLAGTTEAFF.

J is TRBJ1-2 and V is TRBV20-1, with TRBD1 matching over 7 bases. The CDR3 is 13 residues long. The junction had 12 bases not matched to a gene; V was cut back by 3 bases and J by 11 bases. CDR1 is DFQATT, CDR2 SNEGSKA, per germline (reference sequence). The CDR3 DNA is TGCAGTGCTAGGGACCGTTCACAGGGGCGGTACACCTTC. Protein product: CSARDRSQGRYTF.

This chain joins TRBV3-1 and TRBJ1-2; no firm D call. This CDR3 contains 15 residues. Trimming removed 0 bases at V and 7 bases at J, with 15 bases between. The germline V gene has CDR1 LGHDT and CDR2 YNNKEL (reference sequence). For the CDR3, the DNA is TGTGCCAGCAGCCAAGATCACGGTCCTCTCGGTGGCTACACCTTC. Protein product: CASSQDHGPLGGYTF.

The chain carries TRBV5-1 and TRBJ1-5; D is possibly TRBD1 (6 bases). Deletions cut 9 bases from V and 2 bases from J, with 15 bases between. This CDR3 is 14 amino acids long. CDR1 is SGHRS, CDR2 YFSETQ, per germline. The CDR3 is CATATGPGNQPQHF. The DNA for the CDR3 is TGCGCCACCGCGACAGGTCCCGGCAATCAGCCCCAGCATTTT.

The chain couples TRBV7-2 to TRBJ2-1, with TRBD2 matching over 7 bases. Trimming cost V 1 base and J 3 bases; bases outside gene matches: 6. The germline CDR1 and CDR2 sequences are SGHTA and FQGNSA. CDR3 length equals 16 residues. The CDR3 loop reads CASSLVGLAVYNEQFF. CDR3 bases: TGTGCCAGCAGCTTAGTTGGGCTAGCGGTCTACAATGAGCAGTTCTTC.

The chain links TRBV7-2 to TRBJ2-5; TRBD2 is a possible D gene (7 bases). The CDR3 totals 16 residues. The V gene's germline CDR1 is SGHTA and CDR2 FQGNSA. The DNA of the CDR3 is TGTATCTGGGGGGGGCAAGGCTTATGGTACCAAGAGACCCAGTACTTC. Encoded protein: CIWGGQGLWYQETQYF. Full variable domain (rest looked up from reference TRBV7-2 and TRBJ2-5): GAGVSQSPSNKVTEKGKDVELRCDPISGHTALYWYRQSLGQGLEFLIYFQGNSAPDKSGLPSDRFSAERTGGSVSTLTIQRTQQEDSAVYLCIWGGQGLWYQETQYFGPGTRLLVL.

The chain couples TRBV9 to TRBJ1-1, with 7 bases aligning to TRBD1. From germline, CDR1 is SGDLS and CDR2 YYNGEE. The junction had 10 bases not matched to a gene; V was cut back by 0 bases and J by 5 bases. The CDR3 runs 16 residues. CDR3 loop: CASSVAHQRGLTEAFF. Here the CDR3 DNA reads TGTGCCAGCAGCGTAGCCCACCAGAGGGGGCTGACTGAAGCTTTCTTT.

This clonotype showed up just a few times. V gene TRBV20-1 combines with J gene TRBJ1-6; unclear D gene. Germline V gene lookup returns CDR1 DFQATT and CDR2 SNEGSKA (reference sequence). Deletions cut 0 bases from V and 7 bases from J, with 13 bases between. CDR3 length: 15 amino acids. The CDR3 loop reads CSARDPGRENSPLHF. The CDR3 region has the DNA TGCAGTGCTAGAGATCCCGGACGGGAAAATTCACCCCTCCACTTT.

This clonotype was counted between two and nine times. V is TRBV7-9 and J is TRBJ1-6; D is unclear. Trimming took off 4 bases at V and 9 bases at J, with 16 bases between the two ends. CDR1 is SEHNR and CDR2 is FQNEAQ in the germline V gene (reference sequence). The CDR3 is 15 amino acids. In DNA form, the CDR3 reads TGTGCCAGCAGCTCTCGGACGGGCGTGGGTTCACCCCTCCACTTT. Its protein is CASSSRTGVGSPLHF.

The chain is built from TRBV11-2 and TRBJ2-2, with 8 nucleotides matching TRBD2. Germline lookup yields CDR1 SGHAT and CDR2 FQNNGV. The CDR3 runs to 15 residues. The junction had 12 bases not matched to a gene; V was cut back by 11 bases and J by 4 bases. The CDR3 DNA follows: TGTGCCTCCAGTTCGATTCTAGCGGGCACCGGGGAGCTGTTTTTT. It translates to CASSSILAGTGELFF.

This clonotype was picked up one time. One end of the junction is discordant with germline, which a read error may explain. The chain carries TRBV28 and TRBJ2-4; no definite D call. The J call may be faulty, since TRBJ2-7 better matches the DNA end. Looked up from germline, CDR1 is MDHEN and CDR2 is SYDVKM. There are 14 residues in the CDR3. The CDR3 DNA reads TGTGCCGGCAGTTTATATAGGGCCCCCTACGAGCAGTACTTC. Translated: CAGSLYRAPYEQYF.

The J gene is TRBJ1-1, the V gene TRBV20-1, with TRBD1 as a possible D gene (6 bases). CDR1 and CDR2 from the germline V gene are DFQATT and SNEGSKA (reference sequence). This CDR3 region has 12 residues. Trimming removed 4 bases at V and 8 bases at J, with 14 bases between. The CDR3 DNA reads as TGCAGTGCTAAGTGGGGGGCAGTCGAAGCTTTCTTT. Its protein is CSAKWGAVEAFF.

The chain couples TRBV7-6 to TRBJ2-7; D assignment may be TRBD1 or TRBD2 (5 bases each). Germline values: CDR1 SGHVS, CDR2 FNYEAQ. CDR3 size: 14 residues. Trimming removed 7 bases at V and 1 base at J, with 14 bases between. CDR3 sequence: CASTSGTESYEQYF. CDR3 in DNA: TGTGCCAGCACCTCCGGGACCGAGTCCTACGAGCAGTACTTC.

The V call is TRBV6-1, the J call TRBJ2-7; the match to TRBD2 covers 9 bases. The closer fit of TRBJ2-5 to the DNA end suggests the J call may be wrong. The CDR3 length is 17 residues. Germline CDR1 MNHNS, CDR2 SASEGT. CDR3 in DNA: TGTGCCAGCAGTACCACCGGGGGGAGCGGGAGGTATGAGACCCAGTACTTC. Translated: CASSTTGGSGRYETQYF.

This chain links TRBV2 with TRBJ2-5, with TRBD2 matching 7 bases. The CDR3 covers 13 residues. Germline values: CDR1 SNHLY, CDR2 FYNNEI. With V trimmed by 8 bases and J by 5 bases, 8 bases remained unmatched. Here the CDR3 DNA reads TGTGCCAGCGTACTAGCGAGGGTTGAGACCCAGTACTTC. This gives the protein CASVLARVETQYF.

V is TRBV5-1 and J is TRBJ2-5, with unresolved D. The CDR3 is made up of 16 amino acids. Trimming took off 2 bases at V and 1 base at J, with 15 bases between the two ends. The V gene's germline CDR1 is SGHRS and CDR2 YFSETQ. The CDR3 nucleotides read TGCGCCAGCAGCTTTGGTCGGGCAGTTATCCAAGAGACCCAGTACTTC. Protein product: CASSFGRAVIQETQYF. Based on the CDR3 plus reference TRBV5-1 and TRBJ2-5, the full variable domain is KAGVTQTPRYLIKTRGQQVTLSCSPISGHRSVSWYQQTPGQGLQFLFEYFSETQRNKGNFPGRFSGRQFSNSRSEMNVSTLELGDSALYLCASSFGRAVIQETQYFGPGTRLLVL.

V usage is TRBV27 and J usage is TRBJ2-7; tentatively, D is TRBD1 (6 bases). This CDR3 has 13 residues. V was clipped by 5 bases and J by 3 bases, with 11 bases between them. Germline V CDR1 and CDR2: MNHEY, SMNVEV (reference sequence). CDR3 sequence (DNA): TGTGCCAGCAGTCTTAGACAGGACTACGAGCAGTACTTC. As protein: CASSLRQDYEQYF.

This sequence joins TRBV12-3 or TRBV12-4 and TRBJ1-1; no firm D call. Trimming shortened V by 7 bases and J by 1 base, and 13 bases separated the two germline ends. This CDR3 is 14 amino acids long. The CDR3 sequence is CASTLANQNTEAFF. CDR3 DNA sequence: TGTGCCAGCACCCTGGCCAATCAGAACACTGAAGCTTTCTTT.